These T cell receptor beta chains were read from a single sample in a study of OX40 agonist ivuxolimab in advanced cancers. Sequencing used immunoSEQ multiplex PCR; TCRdb keeps in-frame clones, though not all of them. The sample has just under 45,000 clones; roughly 80% are singletons. This specimen consisted of CD4+ or CD8+ T cells sorted from blood, obtained in a trial of the OX40 agonist ivuxolimab. These receptors originate from an adult with an advanced solid tumor such as melanoma, head and neck, liver or kidney cancer. CDR3s include the opening cysteine and the closing phenylalanine or tryptophan. D genes are given only for firm matches.

J | V | D | CDR3
TRBJ1-4 | TRBV4-3 | TRBD1 | CASSQGDRDIGEKLFF
TRBJ2-3 | TRBV7-8 | . | CASSFRDTQYF
TRBJ1-2 | TRBV19 | TRBD1 | CASRESGTGPGYTF
TRBJ2-1 | TRBV19 | . | CASSLEGYNEQFF
TRBJ2-1 | TRBV11-2 | TRBD2 | CASSLGTSGRGEQFF
TRBJ1-1 | TRBV27 | . | CASSLNQGSFRVDAAFF
TRBJ2-3 | TRBV6-1 | . | CASRGGGVDTQYF
TRBJ2-5 | TRBV30 | . | CAWSPSTQKPGRAKETQYF
TRBJ1-1 | TRBV28 | . | CASSSFRGNTEAFF
TRBJ2-5 | TRBV5-1 | . | CASRRAEETQYF
TRBJ2-5 | TRBV4-2 | . | CASSSGPQETQYF
TRBJ2-7 | TRBV7-2 | . | CASSLEDSGIYEQYF
TRBJ2-3 | TRBV5-1 | . | CASSLEGGASADTQYF
TRBJ2-6 | TRBV5-4 | . | CASSPAGRQSGANVLTF
TRBJ1-5 | TRBV28 | TRBD1 | CASRSTGPLRPQHF
TRBJ1-6 | TRBV7-9 | TRBD1 | CASSQSTGGDSPLHF
TRBJ2-1 | TRBV12-5 | TRBD2 | CASGLVRGLAGNNEQFF
TRBJ1-2 | TRBV5-4 | . | CASSLAGPTNYGYTF
TRBJ1-2 | TRBV14 | . | CASSRVGDPTLGYGYTF
TRBJ1-5 | TRBV18 | . | CASSPGGSDNQPQHF
TRBJ2-3 | TRBV10-3 | . | CAISPSGFTDTQYF
TRBJ1-4 | TRBV30 | . | CACQRATTNEKLFF
TRBJ1-4 | TRBV30 | . | CAWAHRVNEKLFF
TRBJ1-1 | TRBV5-1 | . | CASSFSDPTRAFF
TRBJ2-3 | TRBV5-4 | . | CASSTGQFQSTDTQYF
TRBJ2-1 | TRBV15 | . | CATSRDLGLEQFF
TRBJ1-1 | TRBV5-1 | TRBD1 | CASSWTGGSTEAFF
TRBJ1-2 | TRBV5-4 | . | CASSLVRAEHGYTF
TRBJ2-3 | TRBV9 | . | CASSVGVGTTDTQYF
TRBJ2-1 | TRBV7-9 | TRBD2 | CASSSTSGRRNEQFF
TRBJ2-5 | TRBV5-4 | . | CASSLPQGSETQYF
TRBJ2-1 | TRBV18 | . | CASSGSMFGNNEQFF
TRBJ2-1 | TRBV30 | TRBD2 | CAWELGGNEQFF
TRBJ1-6 | TRBV6-5 | . | CASRQGYNSPLHF
TRBJ1-6 | TRBV6-1 | . | CASSETSGGHISSYNSPLHF
TRBJ2-1 | TRBV4-1 | TRBD2 | CASSDRTSGGAANEQFF
TRBJ2-7 | TRBV6-1 | . | CASSEALRGRDEQYF
TRBJ1-1 | TRBV7-9 | . | CASSLVVLNTEAFF
TRBJ2-5 | TRBV21-1 | . | CASSKAREGGQGAREQYF
TRBJ1-2 | TRBV19 | TRBD1 | CASLDRGYSFYGYTF
TRBJ2-1 | TRBV5-1 | . | CASSLDGPGEGNEQFF
TRBJ1-4 | TRBV7-2 | . | CASSFFGSTNEKLFF
TRBJ2-4 | TRBV5-1 | TRBD1 | CASSLAGQGRGDIQYF